A selection of T cell receptor beta chains follows, all from one sample in a study of blood T cell repertoires in COVID-19. Sequenced by immunoSEQ multiplex PCR; TCRdb stores in-frame clones only, minus some. Seen here are 350,000 to 400,000 clones, 65% to 90% observed once, and the top ten hold roughly 7.1%. The material sequenced was peripheral blood. These receptors were obtained from a woman in her sixties or seventies with COVID-19, enrolled during active disease. Each CDR3 is given with its conserved first and last residue. The order of the fields is CDR3 DNA, CDR3 protein, D gene, V gene, J gene, clone size. The D gene is left open where the match is weak. Clone sizes are given selectively: once, few, many, or a class where the clone is expanded.

TGCGCCAGCAGCTTGAATTCCGGGGTTGGCAATGAGCAGTTCTTC	CASSLNSGVGNEQFF	NA	TRBV5-1	TRBJ2-1	NA
TGTGCCAGCAGCTTGGATGTCGCAGGCTCCAAAAACATTCAGTACTTC	CASSLDVAGSKNIQYF	NA	TRBV5-8	TRBJ2-4	NA
TGTGCCAGCAGCCAAGCAGGGATCTATGGCTACACCTTC	CASSQAGIYGYTF	NA	TRBV3-1/TRBV3-2	TRBJ1-2	NA
TGCAGTGCTAGACAGGGTGATGGCTACACCTTC	CSARQGDGYTF	NA	TRBV20-1	TRBJ1-2	NA
TGTGCCAGAAAAAACAGGAAGACAAACTATGGCTACACCTTC	CARKNRKTNYGYTF	NA	TRBV7-2	TRBJ1-2	NA
TGTGCCGCCCGGGACATCACGAATGAAAAACTGTTTTTT	CAARDITNEKLFF	NA	TRBV19	TRBJ1-4	NA
TGTGCCAGCAGCCTACAGGGGTGGAATGAAAAACTGTTTTTT	CASSLQGWNEKLFF	TRBD1	TRBV3-1/TRBV3-2	TRBJ1-4	NA
TGTGCCAGCAGTCTCCAGGGTGGTCGAGTGCAAGAGACCCAGTACTTC	CASSLQGGRVQETQYF	NA	TRBV9	TRBJ2-5	NA
TGTGCCAGCAGTAGACTAGTCAAGGATGAGCAGTTCTTC	CASSRLVKDEQFF	NA	TRBV12-3/TRBV12-4	TRBJ2-1	NA
TGTGCCAGCAGCTTATTACTAGGCGGGGGGACAGATACGCAGTATTTT	CASSLLLGGGTDTQYF	TRBD2	TRBV11-3	TRBJ2-3	NA
TGCGCCAGCAGCCAAGAGAAGGGACTAGCGGGGAAAGAGACCCAGTACTTC	CASSQEKGLAGKETQYF	TRBD2	TRBV4-3	TRBJ2-5	NA
TGTGCCAGCTCACCACCGATTGCGGACAACGGACCCGGGGAGCTGTTTTTT	CASSPPIADNGPGELFF	NA	TRBV18	TRBJ2-2	NA
TGTGCCAGCAGCTCCTATAACGCTGGCTACACCTTC	CASSSYNAGYTF	NA	TRBV7-8	TRBJ1-2	NA
TGTGCCAGCAGCCCCCGGTTGGGAGGGCACGGTCCAGATACGCAGTATTTT	CASSPRLGGHGPDTQYF	TRBD2	TRBV7-3	TRBJ2-3	NA
TGTGCCAGCACTTCAGGGGCGCGGTACGAGCAGTACTTC	CASTSGARYEQYF	NA	TRBV2	TRBJ2-7	NA
TGTGCCAGCAGTTACTCGATCTCAGGGGGCACTGAAGCTTTCTTT	CASSYSISGGTEAFF	TRBD1	TRBV6-5	TRBJ1-1	NA
TGTGCCAGCTCATCCTTAGGTGGACAGGGGTCTGAAGCTTTCTTT	CASSSLGGQGSEAFF	TRBD1	TRBV18	TRBJ1-1	NA
TGTGCCAGCAGCTCCCGGACTAGCGCCGCGAGCTCCTACAATGAGCAGTTCTTC	CASSSRTSAASSYNEQFF	TRBD2	TRBV11-3	TRBJ2-1	once
TGTGCCAGCACCCACCAGGTTCTCCCTGGGAGCGGGGAGCTGTTTTTT	CASTHQVLPGSGELFF	NA	TRBV5-5	TRBJ2-2	NA
TGTGCCAGTCGGACAGAGATGAACACTGAAGCTTTCTTT	CASRTEMNTEAFF	NA	TRBV19	TRBJ1-1	once
TGTGCCAGCAGCGAGTCCGGGGGGATCGGAAACACCATATATTTT	CASSESGGIGNTIYF	NA	TRBV9	TRBJ1-3	NA
TGTGCCAGCTCACCAAATCGAGGGGGCGAAGGCGAGCAGTACTTC	CASSPNRGGEGEQYF	TRBD1	TRBV18	TRBJ2-7	NA
TGCGCCAGCAGCTGGACGACAGGGGGCACAGATACGCAGTATTTT	CASSWTTGGTDTQYF	TRBD1	TRBV5-1	TRBJ2-3	once
TGTGCCAGCAGCTTAGTAACAGGGATGAACACTGAAGCTTTCTTT	CASSLVTGMNTEAFF	NA	TRBV11-3	TRBJ1-1	NA
TGTGCCAGCAGCCTGACTCAAGAGACCCAGTACTTC	CASSLTQETQYF	NA	TRBV12-3/TRBV12-4	TRBJ2-5	NA
TGCAGTGCTAGTGGTCTAGCGGTCTTAGGGGATACGCAGTATTTT	CSASGLAVLGDTQYF	TRBD2	TRBV20-1	TRBJ2-3	NA
TGTGCCAGCAGCCATGGACAGGGTAGCACTGAAGCTTTCTTT	CASSHGQGSTEAFF	TRBD1	TRBV5-6	TRBJ1-1	once
TGCGCCAGCAGCCCACAGGGAAACCAAGAGACCCAGTACTTC	CASSPQGNQETQYF	NA	TRBV5-1	TRBJ2-5	once
TGCGCCAGCAGTTTAGGACAGAGCAATCAGCCCCAGCATTTT	CASSLGQSNQPQHF	NA	TRBV5-1	TRBJ1-5	NA
TGTGCCAGCAGCCAAGCCCTGGGAGGTGACACCGGGGAGCTGTTTTTT	CASSQALGGDTGELFF	NA	TRBV4-2	TRBJ2-2	NA
TGTGCCAGCAGCTTACTAGCGGGGGGCGGAAACAATGAGCAGTTCTTC	CASSLLAGGGNNEQFF	TRBD2	TRBV7-3	TRBJ2-1	NA
TGTGCCAGCAGCTTTGCAGGGAGAAACACCATATATTTT	CASSFAGRNTIYF	NA	TRBV11-3	TRBJ1-3	NA
TGTGCCAGCAGCTCCCTAGCCCCGGTGGGTTCTACTGGAAACACCATATATTTT	CASSSLAPVGSTGNTIYF	NA	TRBV3-1/TRBV3-2	TRBJ1-3	NA
TGTGCCAGCGTATCCGGCGGAGGCAATCAGCCCCAGCATTTT	CASVSGGGNQPQHF	NA	TRBV6-5	TRBJ1-5	NA
TGTGCCATGCTACAGGGGGCAGTTACAGCTAACTATGGCTACACCTTC	CAMLQGAVTANYGYTF	NA	TRBV21-1	TRBJ1-2	NA
TGTGCCAGCAGCTTAGCTGGACAGGGGTTAGGTAATGAAAAACTGTTTTTT	CASSLAGQGLGNEKLFF	TRBD1	TRBV11-2	TRBJ1-4	many
TGTGCCAGCAGACTAGCCGGGACGGAGTTTGGCTACACCTTC	CASRLAGTEFGYTF	NA	TRBV6-5	TRBJ1-2	NA
TGTGCCAGCAGCCAGGCTAGCGGGCGGAGCACAGATACGCAGTATTTT	CASSQASGRSTDTQYF	TRBD2	TRBV3-1/TRBV3-2	TRBJ2-3	NA
TGTGCCAGCAGCGTAGACACTAGCGGATCCTACAATGAGCAGTTCTTC	CASSVDTSGSYNEQFF	TRBD2	TRBV9	TRBJ2-1	NA
TGTGCCAGCAGCGCATGGACAGGGGACTCCTACGAGCAGTACTTC	CASSAWTGDSYEQYF	TRBD1	TRBV2	TRBJ2-7	NA
TGTGCCAGCAGCCCAAGGACAGGGTCCGGGGAGCTGTTTTTT	CASSPRTGSGELFF	TRBD1	TRBV7-2	TRBJ2-2	NA
TGTGCCAGCAGTCCCACGGGGAACAGGGGGCGCGAGGGTGGCTACACCTTC	CASSPTGNRGREGGYTF	TRBD1	TRBV27	TRBJ1-2	NA
TGTGCCAGCAGCCTACCCCAGGGGGAAAATGAAAAACTGTTTTTT	CASSLPQGENEKLFF	TRBD1	TRBV7-3	TRBJ1-4	NA
TGTGCCAGCAGTTACCGGCTACAGGGAAGTAACTATGGCTACACCTTC	CASSYRLQGSNYGYTF	NA	TRBV6-2/TRBV6-3	TRBJ1-2	NA
TGTGCCAGCAGCCCTATCGGGACAGATATTTGGGATGGCTACACCTTC	CASSPIGTDIWDGYTF	TRBD1	TRBV7-8	TRBJ1-2	NA
TGTGCCAGCAGTTTTGTCGGGGGATCCTACCAAGAGACCCAGTACTTC	CASSFVGGSYQETQYF	NA	TRBV27	TRBJ2-5	NA
TGTGCCAGCAGGGGCAGAAACTACGAGCAGTACTTC	CASRGRNYEQYF	NA	TRBV6-5	TRBJ2-7	NA
TGCGCCAGCAGCTTGACGCGGGGGGGATACAATGAGCAGTTCTTC	CASSLTRGGYNEQFF	TRBD2	TRBV5-1	TRBJ2-1	NA
TGTGCCAGCAGTGTCGGGGACAGGGTAACCTACGAGCAGTACTTC	CASSVGDRVTYEQYF	TRBD1	TRBV2	TRBJ2-7	few
TGTGCCACCAGCAGAGATGAGGAAATGAACACTGAAGCTTTCTTT	CATSRDEEMNTEAFF	NA	TRBV15	TRBJ1-1	NA
TGTGCCAGCAGTGAGACTAGCGTAAGGGGAGATACGCAGTATTTT	CASSETSVRGDTQYF	TRBD2	TRBV2	TRBJ2-3	NA
TGTGCCAGCTCACCGCTCAACGGGGAGACAGATACGCAGTATTTT	CASSPLNGETDTQYF	NA	TRBV18	TRBJ2-3	few
TGTGCCAGCAGCTTTCGGGAGGCGGGTGATTCACCCCTCCACTTT	CASSFREAGDSPLHF	NA	TRBV5-6	TRBJ1-6	once
TGTGCCAGTCGAGGACATTTGGCCTACGAGCAGTACTTC	CASRGHLAYEQYF	NA	TRBV27	TRBJ2-7	NA
TGTGCCAGCAGTTACTTGGAGGGGGCCTATGGCTACACCTTC	CASSYLEGAYGYTF	TRBD1	TRBV6-2/TRBV6-3	TRBJ1-2	NA
TGTGCCAGCAGCGTACGCGGGGGGCCGGGTGAGCAGTACTTC	CASSVRGGPGEQYF	TRBD2	TRBV9	TRBJ2-7	NA
TGTGCCACCAGCAGGGGGGGGATTGCAGGCCTCGGAAATCAGCCCCAGCATTTT	CATSRGGIAGLGNQPQHF	NA	TRBV15	TRBJ1-5	NA
TGTGCCAGCAGTTTCAGGGAGGGCGAGCAGTACTTC	CASSFREGEQYF	TRBD2	TRBV27	TRBJ2-7	NA
TGTGCCAGCAGTGAGAGGGTAGGGCTGTTTTTT	CASSERVGLFF	NA	TRBV2	TRBJ1-4	NA
TGTGCCAGCAGCTTGTACCCGGACAGGGGAGAGACCCAGTACTTC	CASSLYPDRGETQYF	TRBD1	TRBV5-4	TRBJ2-5	NA